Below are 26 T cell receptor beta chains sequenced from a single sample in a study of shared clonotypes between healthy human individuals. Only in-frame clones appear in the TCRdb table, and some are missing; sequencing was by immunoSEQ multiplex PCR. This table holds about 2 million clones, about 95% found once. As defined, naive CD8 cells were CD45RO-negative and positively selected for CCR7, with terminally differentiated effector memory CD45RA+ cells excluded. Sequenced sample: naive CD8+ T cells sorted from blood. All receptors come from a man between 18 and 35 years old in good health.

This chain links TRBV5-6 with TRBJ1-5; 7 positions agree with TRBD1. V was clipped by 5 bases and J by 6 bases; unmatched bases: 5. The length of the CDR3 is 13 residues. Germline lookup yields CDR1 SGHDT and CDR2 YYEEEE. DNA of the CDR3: TGTGCCAGCAGTCCAGGGGGGGTTCAGCCCCAGCATTTT. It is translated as CASSPGGVQPQHF.

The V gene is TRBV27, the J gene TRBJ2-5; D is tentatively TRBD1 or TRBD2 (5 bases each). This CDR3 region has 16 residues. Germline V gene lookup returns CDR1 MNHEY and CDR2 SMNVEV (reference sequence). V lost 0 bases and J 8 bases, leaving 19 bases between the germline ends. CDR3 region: CASSLSKGTRVDTQYF. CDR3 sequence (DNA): TGTGCCAGCAGTTTATCGAAGGGGACCCGGGTTGACACCCAGTACTTC.

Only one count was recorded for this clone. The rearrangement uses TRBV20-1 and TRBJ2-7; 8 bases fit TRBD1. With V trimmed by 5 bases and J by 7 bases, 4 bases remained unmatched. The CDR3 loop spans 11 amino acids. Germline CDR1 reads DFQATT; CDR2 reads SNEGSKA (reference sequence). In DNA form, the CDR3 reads TGCAGTGCTCCGACAGGGGTAGAGCAGTACTTC. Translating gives CSAPTGVEQYF.

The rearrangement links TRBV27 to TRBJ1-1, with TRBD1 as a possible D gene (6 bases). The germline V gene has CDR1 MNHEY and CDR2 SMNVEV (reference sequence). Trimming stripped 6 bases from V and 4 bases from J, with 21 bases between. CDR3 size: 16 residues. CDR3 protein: CASRRPGGGAFTEAFF. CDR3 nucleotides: TGTGCCAGCAGGCGCCCCGGGGGGGGCGCATTCACTGAAGCTTTCTTT.

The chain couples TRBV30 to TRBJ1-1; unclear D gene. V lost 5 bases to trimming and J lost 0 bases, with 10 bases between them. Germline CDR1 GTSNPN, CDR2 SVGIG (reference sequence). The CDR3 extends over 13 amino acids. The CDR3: CAWGGNVNTEAFF. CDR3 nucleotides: TGTGCCTGGGGTGGGAATGTGAACACTGAAGCTTTCTTT.

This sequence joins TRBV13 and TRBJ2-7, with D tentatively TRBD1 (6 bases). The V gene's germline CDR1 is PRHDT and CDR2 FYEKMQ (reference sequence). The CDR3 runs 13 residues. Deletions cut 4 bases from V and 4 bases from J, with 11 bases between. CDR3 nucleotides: TGTGCCAGCAGCTACCAGGGGTCTTACGAGCAGTACTTC. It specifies CASSYQGSYEQYF.

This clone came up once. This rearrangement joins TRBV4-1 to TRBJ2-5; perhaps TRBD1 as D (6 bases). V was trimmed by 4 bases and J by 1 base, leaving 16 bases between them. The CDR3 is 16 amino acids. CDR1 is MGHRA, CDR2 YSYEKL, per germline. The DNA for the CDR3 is TGCGCCAGCAGCCCGCGACAGGCCTCCTTCCAAGAGACCCAGTACTTC. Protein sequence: CASSPRQASFQETQYF.

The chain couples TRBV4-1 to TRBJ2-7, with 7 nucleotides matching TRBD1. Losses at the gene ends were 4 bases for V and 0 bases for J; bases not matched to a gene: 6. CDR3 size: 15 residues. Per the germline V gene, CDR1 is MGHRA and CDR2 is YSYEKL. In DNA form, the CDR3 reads TGCGCCAGCAGCCCTCAGGGGGTAAGCTCCTACGAGCAGTACTTC. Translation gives CASSPQGVSSYEQYF.

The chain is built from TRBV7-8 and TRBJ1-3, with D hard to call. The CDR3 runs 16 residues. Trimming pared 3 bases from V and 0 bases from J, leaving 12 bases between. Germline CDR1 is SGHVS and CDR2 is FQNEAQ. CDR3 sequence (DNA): TGTGCCAGCAGCTTGGACCCTGATAGCTCTGGAAACACCATATATTTT. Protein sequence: CASSLDPDSSGNTIYF.

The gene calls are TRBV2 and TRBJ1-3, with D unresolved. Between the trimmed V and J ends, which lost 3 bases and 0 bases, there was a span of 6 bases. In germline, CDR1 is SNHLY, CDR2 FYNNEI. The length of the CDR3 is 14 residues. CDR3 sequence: CASSDSFSGNTIYF. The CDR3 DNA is TGTGCCAGCAGTGACTCTTTCTCTGGAAACACCATATATTTT.

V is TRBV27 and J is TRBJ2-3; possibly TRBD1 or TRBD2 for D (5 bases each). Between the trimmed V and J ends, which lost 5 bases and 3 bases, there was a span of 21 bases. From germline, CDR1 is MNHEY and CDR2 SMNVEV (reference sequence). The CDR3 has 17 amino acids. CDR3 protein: CASSPQLGESWTDTQYF. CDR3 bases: TGTGCCAGCAGTCCCCAACTGGGGGAGTCTTGGACAGATACGCAGTATTTT.

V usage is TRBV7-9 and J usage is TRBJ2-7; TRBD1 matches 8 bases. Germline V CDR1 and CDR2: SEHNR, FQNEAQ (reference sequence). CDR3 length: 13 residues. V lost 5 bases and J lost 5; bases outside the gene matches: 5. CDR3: CASSVDRVHEQYF. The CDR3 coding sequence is TGTGCCAGCAGCGTGGACAGGGTCCACGAGCAGTACTTC.

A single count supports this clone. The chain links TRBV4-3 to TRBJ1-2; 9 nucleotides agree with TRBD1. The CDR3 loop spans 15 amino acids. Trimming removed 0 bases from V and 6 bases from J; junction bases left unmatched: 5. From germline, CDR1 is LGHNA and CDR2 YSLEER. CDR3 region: CASSQEGRQGDGYTF. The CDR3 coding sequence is TGCGCCAGCAGCCAAGAAGGCCGACAGGGGGATGGCTACACCTTC.

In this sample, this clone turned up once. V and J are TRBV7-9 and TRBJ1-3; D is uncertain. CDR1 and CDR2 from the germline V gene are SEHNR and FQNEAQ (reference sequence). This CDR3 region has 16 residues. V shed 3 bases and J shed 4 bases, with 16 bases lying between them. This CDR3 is CASSFGLGSAGNTIYF. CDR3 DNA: TGTGCCAGCAGCTTCGGTTTAGGGTCCGCAGGAAACACCATATATTTT.

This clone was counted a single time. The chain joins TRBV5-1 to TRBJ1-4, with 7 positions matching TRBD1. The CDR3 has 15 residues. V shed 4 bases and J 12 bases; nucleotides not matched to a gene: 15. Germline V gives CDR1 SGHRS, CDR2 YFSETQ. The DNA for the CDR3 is TGCGCCAGCAGCAGCCGCAGGGGGGATGATGAGCAACTGTTTTTT. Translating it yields CASSSRRGDDEQLFF.

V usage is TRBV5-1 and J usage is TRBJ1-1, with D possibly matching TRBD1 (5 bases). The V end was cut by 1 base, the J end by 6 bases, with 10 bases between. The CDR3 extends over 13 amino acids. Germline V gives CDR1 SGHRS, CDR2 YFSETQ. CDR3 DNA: TGCGCCAGCAGCTTGAGAGGGGAACCTGAAGCTTTCTTT. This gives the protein CASSLRGEPEAFF. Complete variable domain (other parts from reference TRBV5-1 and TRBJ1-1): KAGVTQTPRYLIKTRGQQVTLSCSPISGHRSVSWYQQTPGQGLQFLFEYFSETQRNKGNFPGRFSGRQFSNSRSEMNVSTLELGDSALYLCASSLRGEPEAFFGQGTRLTVV.

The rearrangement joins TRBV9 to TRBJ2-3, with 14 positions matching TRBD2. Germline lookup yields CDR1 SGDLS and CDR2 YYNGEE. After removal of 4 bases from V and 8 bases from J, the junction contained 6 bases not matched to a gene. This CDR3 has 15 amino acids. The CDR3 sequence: CASSLTSGRGSTQYF. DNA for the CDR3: TGTGCCAGCAGCCTGACTAGCGGGAGGGGTAGTACGCAGTATTTT.

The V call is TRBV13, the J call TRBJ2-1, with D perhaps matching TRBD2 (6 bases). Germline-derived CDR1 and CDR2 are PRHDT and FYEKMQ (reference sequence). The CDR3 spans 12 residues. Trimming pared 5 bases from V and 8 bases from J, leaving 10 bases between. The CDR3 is CASSPRRDEQFF. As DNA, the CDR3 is TGTGCCAGCAGCCCCCGGAGGGATGAGCAGTTCTTC.

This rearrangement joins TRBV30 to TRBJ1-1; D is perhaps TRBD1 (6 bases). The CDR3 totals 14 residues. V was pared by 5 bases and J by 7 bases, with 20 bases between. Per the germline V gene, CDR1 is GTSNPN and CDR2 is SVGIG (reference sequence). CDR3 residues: CAWGKVGGLFEAFF. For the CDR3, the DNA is TGTGCCTGGGGAAAGGTAGGGGGACTGTTTGAAGCTTTCTTT.

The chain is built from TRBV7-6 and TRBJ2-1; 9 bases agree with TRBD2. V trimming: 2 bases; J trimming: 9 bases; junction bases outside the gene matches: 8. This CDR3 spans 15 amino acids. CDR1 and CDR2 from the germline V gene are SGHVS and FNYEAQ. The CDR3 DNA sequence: TGTGCCAGCAGCTTACCCCCTAGCGGGATTGTTGAGCAGTTCTTC. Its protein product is CASSLPPSGIVEQFF.

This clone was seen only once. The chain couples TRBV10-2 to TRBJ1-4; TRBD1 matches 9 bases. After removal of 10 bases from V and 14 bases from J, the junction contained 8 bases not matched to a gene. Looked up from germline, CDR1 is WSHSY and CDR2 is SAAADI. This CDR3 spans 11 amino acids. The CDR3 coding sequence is TGCGCCAATACAGGGGGCCGAAACCTGTTTTTT. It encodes CANTGGRNLFF.

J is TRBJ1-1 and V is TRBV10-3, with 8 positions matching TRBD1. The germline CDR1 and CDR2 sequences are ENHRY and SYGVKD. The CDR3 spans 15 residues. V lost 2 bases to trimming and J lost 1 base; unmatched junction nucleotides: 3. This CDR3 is CAISEPGTGNTEAFF. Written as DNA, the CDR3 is TGTGCCATCAGTGAGCCAGGGACAGGGAACACTGAAGCTTTCTTT.

CDR3 nucleotide sequence: TGTGCCAGTAGTATAGATACCCCCTATCCTTACAATGAGCAGTTCTTC. Amino acids: CASSIDTPYPYNEQFF. The chain uses TRBV19 and TRBJ2-1; D unresolved. In germline, CDR1 is LNHDA, CDR2 SQIVND (reference sequence). The CDR3 totals 16 residues. The V end was cut by 0 bases, the J end by 4 bases, with 13 bases between.

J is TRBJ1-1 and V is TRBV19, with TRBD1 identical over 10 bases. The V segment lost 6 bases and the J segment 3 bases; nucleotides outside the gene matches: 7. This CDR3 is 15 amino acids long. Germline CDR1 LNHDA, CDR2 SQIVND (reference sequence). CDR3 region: CASSPGQGSHTEAFF. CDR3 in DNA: TGTGCCAGTAGCCCGGGACAGGGGTCTCACACTGAAGCTTTCTTT.

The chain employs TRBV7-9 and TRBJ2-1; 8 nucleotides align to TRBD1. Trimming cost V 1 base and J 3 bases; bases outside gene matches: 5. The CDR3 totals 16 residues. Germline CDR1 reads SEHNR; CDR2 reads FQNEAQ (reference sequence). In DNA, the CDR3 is TGTGCCAGCAGCTTAGTTTCAGGGGGCTACTACAATGAGCAGTTCTTC. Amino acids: CASSLVSGGYYNEQFF.

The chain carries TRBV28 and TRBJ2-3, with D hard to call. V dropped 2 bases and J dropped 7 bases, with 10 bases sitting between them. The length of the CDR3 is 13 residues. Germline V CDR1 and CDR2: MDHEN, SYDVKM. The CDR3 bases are TGTGCCAGCAGTTTAGGAGAAAGTTATACGCAGTATTTT. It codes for CASSLGESYTQYF. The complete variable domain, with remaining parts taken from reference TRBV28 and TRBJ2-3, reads DVKVTQSSRYLVKRTGEKVFLECVQDMDHENMFWYRQDPGLGLRLIYFSYDVKMKEKGDIPEGYSVSREKKERFSLILESASTNQTSMYLCASSLGESYTQYFGPGTRLTVL.